One and the same sample provided the 24 T cell receptor beta chains below, sequenced in a study of naive and memory T cell subsets. Amplification of ligated cDNA took four PCR rounds with SP2 and nested alpha and beta constant primers. Each CDR3 protein gets one entry after TCRdb re-called the 5' RACE reads with MiXCR. The sample consists of about 48,000 distinct CDR3 sequences, 4% to 5% of them appearing once. TCR cDNA received a 3' ligated oligonucleotide that carried a UMI. The origin of the receptors is a female donor in good health.

This clonotype was recorded many times. The gene calls are TRBV5-5 and TRBJ1-1, with D tentatively TRBD1 (5 bases). The ends were cut back, 4 bases at V and 1 base at J, with 17 bases in the middle. Germline CDR1 SGHKS, CDR2 YYEKEE (reference sequence). The CDR3 is made up of 16 amino acids. The CDR3 DNA reads as TGTGCCAGCAGCCCGGGCCGACAGAGACGGAACACTGAAGCTTTCTTT. This translates into CASSPGRQRRNTEAFF.

This clonotype was found many times. The chain couples TRBV4-1 to TRBJ1-4, with D hard to call. Germline V gene lookup returns CDR1 MGHRA and CDR2 YSYEKL. This CDR3 has 17 amino acids. V lost 0 bases to trimming and J lost 1 base, with 12 bases between them. The CDR3 bases are TGCGCCAGCAGCCAAGATAAGGGATTGGTAACTAATGAAAAACTGTTTTTT. It translates to CASSQDKGLVTNEKLFF.

This clonotype was detected many times. This rearrangement joins TRBV5-1 to TRBJ2-5, with no clear D. This CDR3 contains 13 residues. V lost 6 bases and J 5 bases, leaving 14 bases between the germline ends. Per germline, CDR1 SGHRS and CDR2 YFSETQ. As DNA, the CDR3 is TGCGCCAGCACCTCTGGGCTTATGGAGACCCAGTACTTC. Its translation is CASTSGLMETQYF.

This clonotype was seen at least ten times. The chain combines TRBV6-5 with TRBJ2-1; 11 nucleotides align to TRBD2. The CDR3 totals 16 residues. Unmatched junction bases numbered 11, after V lost 6 bases and J lost 7 bases. The germline CDR1 and CDR2 sequences are MNHEY and SVGAGI. The CDR3 is CASRGTSGQAVNEQFF. For the CDR3, the DNA is TGTGCCAGCAGAGGGACTAGCGGCCAGGCGGTTAATGAGCAGTTCTTC.

This clonotype appeared many times. The rearrangement joins TRBV29-1 to TRBJ1-4; possibly TRBD1 for D (5 bases). V was pared by 5 bases and J by 8 bases, with 15 bases between. Germline V gene lookup returns CDR1 SQVTM and CDR2 ANQGSEA. The CDR3 spans 13 residues. Here the CDR3 reads CSVLDRREEKLFF. CDR3 in DNA: TGCAGCGTTCTAGACAGAAGGGAAGAAAAACTGTTTTTT.

This clonotype was counted at least ten times. The chain carries TRBV10-3 and TRBJ1-5, with D perhaps matching TRBD1 (6 bases). CDR1 ENHRY and CDR2 SYGVKD come from the germline V gene. Deletions cut 6 bases from V and 7 bases from J, with 13 bases between. The CDR3 loop spans 13 amino acids. CDR3 DNA: TGTGCCATCAGCCTGGACAGAAGGCAGCCCCAGCATTTT. Protein product: CAISLDRRQPQHF.

Many counts were recorded for this clonotype. The rearrangement links TRBV7-9 to TRBJ2-5; TRBD1 agrees at 9 bases. Germline V CDR1 and CDR2: SEHNR, FQNEAQ (reference sequence). The V gene end was trimmed by 5 bases and the J gene end by 2 bases; junction bases not matched to a gene: 6. This CDR3 is 15 amino acids long. This chain's CDR3 is CASSKNRGQQETQYF. Written as DNA, the CDR3 is TGTGCCAGCAGCAAGAACAGGGGGCAGCAAGAGACCCAGTACTTC.

This clonotype was seen ten or more times. The chain is built from TRBV28 and TRBJ1-4; tentatively, D is TRBD1 (5 bases). The CDR3 totals 15 residues. In germline, CDR1 is MDHEN, CDR2 SYDVKM. Trimming took off 4 bases at V and 4 bases at J, with 13 bases between the two ends. The CDR3 loop is CASSYQGRGNEKLFF. The CDR3 coding sequence is TGTGCCAGCAGTTATCAGGGTCGGGGTAATGAAAAACTGTTTTTT.

This clonotype has ten or more counts. The rearrangement joins TRBV15 to TRBJ2-4; 8 nucleotides agree with TRBD1. The V and J ends lost 1 base and 8 bases, in that order; junction bases with no gene match: 13. Germline V CDR1 and CDR2: LNHNV, YYDKDF (reference sequence). The CDR3 length is 17 residues. CDR3 in amino acids: CATSRAYPGTGQDIQYF. CDR3 DNA: TGTGCCACCAGCAGAGCTTATCCCGGGACAGGACAGGACATTCAGTACTTC.

This clonotype showed up many times. Written as DNA, the CDR3 is TGTGCCAGTAGTAGCGACCGGGTTGGACAGCCCCAGCATTTT. This translates into CASSSDRVGQPQHF. The chain uses TRBV19 and TRBJ1-5; D remains unclear. Germline V gene data show CDR1 as LNHDA and CDR2 as SQIVND (reference sequence). V shed 4 bases and J shed 7 bases, with 14 bases lying between them. This CDR3 contains 14 residues.

This clonotype was counted at least ten times. V is TRBV6-2 or TRBV6-3 and J is TRBJ2-5, with 9 bases lining up with TRBD2. This CDR3 has 15 residues. Trimming cost V 6 bases and J 4 bases; bases outside gene matches: 9. Germline-derived CDR1 and CDR2 are MNHEY and SVGEGT. DNA for the CDR3: TGTGCCAGCAGCTCGACTAGCGGACGAGGAGAGACCCAGTACTTC. Amino acid sequence: CASSSTSGRGETQYF.

A remark on this clonotype: A single base separates this from a much larger clone, so it may be a read error. V usage is TRBV7-2 and J usage is TRBJ1-2; 7 bases align to TRBD1. Germline lookup yields CDR1 SGHTA and CDR2 FQGNSA. V was clipped by 3 bases and J by 6 bases; unmatched bases: 10. This CDR3 has 15 residues. CDR3 region: CASSLGNRGGDGYTF. CDR3 bases: TGTGCCAGCAGCTTGGGTAACAGGGGTGGCGATGGCTACACCTTC.

This clonotype came up many times. V usage is TRBV7-2 and J usage is TRBJ2-3; D remains ambiguous. The CDR3 loop spans 11 amino acids. Germline V gene data show CDR1 as SGHTA and CDR2 as FQGNSA. V lost 4 bases, J lost 7 bases, and 6 bases lay in between. The DNA for the CDR3 is TGTGCCAGCAGCTCTCTGAATACGCAGTATTTT. This sequence encodes CASSSLNTQYF.

This clonotype was counted many times. The chain has TRBV13 and TRBJ1-3; 7 bases are shared with TRBD1. Germline V gene data show CDR1 as PRHDT and CDR2 as FYEKMQ (reference sequence). With V trimmed by 3 bases and J by 5 bases, 4 bases remained unmatched. The CDR3 sequence is 14 residues long. The CDR3 is CASSFDRARNTIYF. CDR3 nucleotide sequence: TGTGCCAGCAGCTTCGACAGGGCGCGAAACACCATATATTTT.

There are many counts of this clonotype. CDR3 nucleotide sequence: TGCAGTGCTAGAGCCAACACAGGGGGCAATCAGCCCCAGCATTTT. Amino acids: CSARANTGGNQPQHF. The chain couples TRBV20-1 to TRBJ1-5; 7 nucleotides line up with TRBD1. The CDR3 consists of 15 residues. Germline CDR1 and CDR2: DFQATT and SNEGSKA (reference sequence). The ends lost 1 base at V and 2 bases at J; junction bases unmatched: 5.

The table lists this clonotype with many counts. The rearrangement uses TRBV10-3 and TRBJ2-5, with 10 bases identical to TRBD2. The ends lost 3 bases at V and 7 bases at J; junction bases unmatched: 17. There are 18 residues in the CDR3. Germline-derived CDR1 and CDR2 are ENHRY and SYGVKD. The CDR3 spells CAISEKILAGLPAMTQYF. CDR3 DNA: TGTGCCATCAGTGAAAAGATACTAGCGGGGTTACCGGCAATGACCCAGTACTTC.

This clonotype was counted at least ten times. The chain has TRBV20-1 and TRBJ2-7, with 9 bases identical to TRBD2. The CDR3 extends over 15 amino acids. CDR1 and CDR2 from the germline V gene are DFQATT and SNEGSKA (reference sequence). V lost 0 bases and J lost 4; bases outside the gene matches: 7. In DNA, the CDR3 is TGCAGTGCTAGAGATGGGGCTAGCGGGACTTACGAGCAGTACTTC. Protein product: CSARDGASGTYEQYF.

This clonotype showed up many times. This chain joins TRBV5-1 and TRBJ1-1; 7 bases are shared with TRBD1. Germline CDR1 SGHRS, CDR2 YFSETQ. The CDR3 contains 13 residues. The ends lost 5 bases at V and 5 bases at J; junction bases unmatched: 6. The CDR3 sequence is CASSLSGGTEAFF. CDR3 nucleotide sequence: TGCGCCAGCAGTTTATCAGGGGGGACTGAAGCTTTCTTT. Supplemented by reference TRBV5-1 and TRBJ1-1, the full variable domain reads KAGVTQTPRYLIKTRGQQVTLSCSPISGHRSVSWYQQTPGQGLQFLFEYFSETQRNKGNFPGRFSGRQFSNSRSEMNVSTLELGDSALYLCASSLSGGTEAFFGQGTRLTVV.

The table lists this clonotype with a few counts. This sequence joins TRBV19 and TRBJ2-3, with TRBD2 identical over 8 bases. The CDR3 has 16 amino acids. CDR1 and CDR2 from the germline V gene are LNHDA and SQIVND (reference sequence). V lost 10 bases, J lost 4 bases, and 16 bases stayed unmatched. The CDR3 loop is CATSVRPGGQADTQYF. The CDR3 region has the DNA TGTGCCACTTCAGTACGCCCGGGAGGGCAGGCAGATACGCAGTATTTT.

The CDR3 here is CAAKEGQYF. DNA of the CDR3: TGTGCCGCCAAGGAAGGGCAGTACTTC. V usage is TRBV2 and J usage is TRBJ2-7; D remains ambiguous. The CDR3 runs 9 residues. V shed 11 bases and J shed 9 bases, with 11 bases lying between them. Germline CDR1 reads SNHLY; CDR2 reads FYNNEI.

This clonotype appeared many times. Here the CDR3 DNA reads TGTGCCAGCAGCTTAAAGGTCAATGAGCAGTTCTTC. It encodes CASSLKVNEQFF. This chain connects TRBV7-9 to TRBJ2-1; no firm D call. The CDR3 has 12 residues. V lost 2 bases and J 6 bases, leaving 5 bases between the germline ends. Germline-derived CDR1 and CDR2 are SEHNR and FQNEAQ (reference sequence). Variable domain in full (rest from reference TRBV7-9 and TRBJ2-1): DTGVSQNPRHKITKRGQNVTFRCDPISEHNRLYWYRQTLGQGPEFLTYFQNEAQLEKSRLLSDRFSAERPKGSFSTLEIQRTEQGDSAMYLCASSLKVNEQFFGPGTRLTVL.

This clonotype was seen at least ten times. The V gene is TRBV2, the J gene TRBJ2-7; the D is unclear. Germline loops: CDR1 SNHLY, CDR2 FYNNEI. CDR3 length: 12 amino acids. The germline V and J ends were trimmed by 9 bases and 2 bases, with 11 bases remaining between them. CDR3 nucleotides: TGTGCCAGTAGGGCGGAAGCCTACGAGCAGTACTTC. Its translation: CASRAEAYEQYF.

This clonotype was recorded once. A much larger clone lies one base from this, so it may be a read error. V usage is TRBV14 and J usage is TRBJ2-5; D assignment may be TRBD1 or TRBD2 (5 bases each). This CDR3 has 16 amino acids. Germline CDR1 is SGHDN and CDR2 is FVKESK. CDR3 loop: CASSRGRGSVVETQNF. DNA for the CDR3: TGTGCCAGCAGCCGCGGTCGGGGCAGCGTCGTGGAGACCCAGAACTTC.

This clonotype was seen more than once but under ten times. This chain links TRBV10-3 with TRBJ1-2, with D perhaps matching TRBD1 (5 bases). Germline V gene data show CDR1 as ENHRY and CDR2 as SYGVKD. The V end was cut by 6 bases, the J end by 7 bases, with 15 bases between. This CDR3 has 13 amino acids. The CDR3 sequence is CAISGTAASGYTF. CDR3 DNA sequence: TGTGCCATCAGCGGGACGGCCGCTTCTGGCTACACCTTC.